A selection of T cell receptor beta chains follows, all from one sample in a study of PD-1 blockade in classical Hodgkin lymphoma. Sequencing used immunoSEQ multiplex PCR; TCRdb keeps in-frame clones, though not all of them. The data hold about 3,200 clones, with roughly three quarters observed a single time. Input material: CD8+ T cells from blood. Receptors originate from a human donor with classical Hodgkin lymphoma. CDR3s include the opening cysteine and the closing phenylalanine or tryptophan. The order of the fields is J gene, V gene, D gene, clone size, CDR3 protein, CDR3 DNA. The D gene is left open where the match is weak. A row's size may be missing; if present it is once, few, many or a size class.

>TRBJ1-5|TRBV7-8|TRBD1|.
CASSPRTGPNQPQHF
TGTGCCAGCAGCCCCCGGACAGGCCCGAATCAGCCCCAGCATTTT
>TRBJ2-2|TRBV7-9|.|.
CASSLPGRTGELFF
TGTGCCAGCAGCTTACCGGGACGGACCGGGGAGCTGTTTTTT
>TRBJ2-2|TRBV5-1|.|.
CASSLVPQGGNTGELFF
TGCGCCAGCAGCTTGGTCCCTCAGGGAGGGAACACCGGGGAGCTGTTTTTT
>TRBJ2-3|TRBV6-4|TRBD2|.
CASSDGTSGTDTQYF
TGTGCCAGCAGTGACGGGACTAGCGGCACAGATACGCAGTATTTT
>TRBJ2-1|TRBV5-1|.|.
CASSLMAGPYNEQFF
TGCGCCAGCAGCCTGATGGCGGGGCCATACAATGAGCAGTTCTTC
>TRBJ2-5|TRBV6-1|.|.
CASSEIGGRETQYF
TGTGCCAGCAGTGAAATAGGAGGGAGGGAGACCCAGTACTTC
>TRBJ1-2|TRBV29-1|.|.
CSVHEGGGSGYTF
TGCAGCGTCCACGAGGGAGGGGGATCTGGCTACACCTTC
>TRBJ2-7|TRBV7-2|TRBD2|few
CASSLAPGLADFGQYF
TGTGCCAGCAGTCTTGCACCGGGACTAGCCGATTTCGGGCAGTACTTC
>TRBJ2-7|TRBV5-6|.|.
CASSLVVRSVYEQYF
TGTGCCAGCAGCTTGGTTGTCAGATCTGTCTACGAGCAGTACTTC
>TRBJ2-2|TRBV10-3|.|.
CAISESTGLDTGELFF
TGTGCCATCAGTGAGTCGACCGGGTTGGACACCGGGGAGCTGTTTTTT
>TRBJ2-5|TRBV9|TRBD2|.
CASSAPQGGLAGGRVETQYF
TGTGCCAGCAGCGCTCCTCAGGGAGGCCTAGCGGGAGGTAGGGTTGAGACCCAGTACTTC
>TRBJ2-4|TRBV5-1|TRBD2|.
CASSPRRGGDQAKNIQYF
TGCGCCAGCAGCCCCCGGCGCGGGGGGGATCAAGCCAAAAACATTCAGTACTTC
>TRBJ1-2|TRBV6-5|.|.
CASSYGGGNYGYTF
TGTGCCAGCAGTTACGGTGGGGGTAACTATGGCTACACCTTC
>TRBJ2-3|TRBV6-4|.|few
CASSDSTTDTQYF
TGTGCCAGCAGTGACTCCACCACAGATACGCAGTATTTT
>TRBJ2-3|TRBV7-9|.|.
CASSPPGPTDTQYF
TGTGCCAGCAGCCCCCCGGGGCCGACAGATACGCAGTATTTT
>TRBJ2-3|TRBV7-9|.|large
CASNQGVISTDTQYF
TGTGCCAGCAACCAAGGGGTAATATCCACAGATACGCAGTATTTT
>TRBJ1-1|TRBV14|TRBD1|.
CASSQDYGQGAWNTEAFF
TGTGCCAGCAGCCAAGATTACGGACAGGGGGCCTGGAACACTGAAGCTTTCTTT
>TRBJ2-2|TRBV21-1|.|.
CASSKAPGGRNTGELFF
TGTGCCAGCAGCAAAGCGCCAGGGGGCCGGAACACCGGGGAGCTGTTTTTT
>TRBJ2-1|TRBV19|TRBD2|.
CASSTWTSGRVREEQFF
TGTGCCAGTAGTACCTGGACTAGCGGGAGGGTGCGGGAGGAGCAGTTCTTC
>TRBJ2-1|TRBV11-1|.|few
CASSVAPQGGGNEQFF
TGTGCCAGCAGCGTAGCGCCTCAGGGAGGGGGCAATGAGCAGTTCTTC
>TRBJ2-1|TRBV13|.|.
CASSITGQNYNEQFF
TGTGCCAGCAGCATAACGGGACAAAACTACAATGAGCAGTTCTTC
>TRBJ2-1|TRBV7-9|.|.
CASSLELRWGNEQFF
TGTGCCAGCAGCTTAGAGCTGAGGTGGGGGAATGAGCAGTTCTTC
>TRBJ2-7|TRBV5-1|TRBD1|.
CASSLLQGAKNEQYF
TGCGCTAGCAGCTTGCTTCAGGGGGCGAAAAACGAGCAGTACTTC
>TRBJ2-1|TRBV11-1|TRBD2|.
CASSFATGLIHEQFF
TGTGCCAGCAGCTTTGCGACGGGACTAATCCATGAGCAGTTCTTC
>TRBJ1-2|TRBV5-1|TRBD1|.
CASSYHWTGLIYGYTF
TGCGCCAGCAGCTACCACTGGACAGGGCTCATCTATGGCTACACCTTC
>TRBJ1-1|TRBV4-1|.|.
CASSQEVGGLNTEAFF
TGCGCCAGCAGCCAAGAGGTCGGCGGACTGAACACTGAAGCTTTCTTT
>TRBJ2-7|TRBV4-2|TRBD2|medium-sized
CASSQGLAGAYEQYF
TGTGCCAGCAGCCAAGGACTAGCGGGAGCCTACGAGCAGTACTTC
>TRBJ2-1|TRBV4-2|.|.
CASSLDRLAHNEQFF
TGTGCCAGCAGCTTAGACCGTCTAGCCCACAATGAGCAGTTCTTC
>TRBJ2-2|TRBV4-2|TRBD2|.
CASSRLAGDTGELFF
TGTGCCAGCAGCCGACTAGCGGGAGACACCGGGGAGCTGTTTTTT
>TRBJ2-1|TRBV10-2|.|.
CAAGEGVISNEQFF
TGCGCAGCCGGAGAGGGGGTAATAAGCAATGAGCAGTTCTTC
>TRBJ1-5|TRBV19|.|.
CASSYSWRTDNQPQHF
TGTGCCAGTAGCTATTCCTGGAGGACCGATAATCAGCCCCAGCATTTT
>TRBJ2-1|TRBV7-3|TRBD2|once
CASSPGTSGRAWEQFF
TGTGCCAGCAGCCCCGGGACTAGCGGGAGGGCTTGGGAGCAGTTCTTC
>TRBJ1-1|TRBV5-1|TRBD1|.
CASSSAKPGQGGLF
TGCGCCAGCAGCTCAGCCAAGCCGGGACAGGGTGGACTCTTT
>TRBJ2-7|TRBV28|TRBD1|once
CASRTGGFYEQYF
TGTGCCAGCAGGACAGGGGGCTTCTACGAGCAGTACTTC
>TRBJ2-7|TRBV7-2|.|.
CASSLGLGSSYEQYF
TGTGCCAGCAGCTTAGGTTTAGGGAGCTCCTACGAGCAGTACTTC
>TRBJ2-3|TRBV6-4|TRBD2|.
CASSEISGSPDTQYF
TGTGCCAGCAGTGAGATTAGCGGGAGCCCAGATACGCAGTATTTT
>TRBJ2-7|TRBV13|.|.
CASSYIDEQYF
TGTGCCAGCAGCTACATTGACGAGCAGTACTTC
>TRBJ2-5|TRBV6-6|.|.
CASSFRDVQETQYF
TGTGCCAGCAGTTTCCGGGACGTCCAAGAGACCCAGTACTTC
>TRBJ2-1|TRBV29-1|.|.
CSVEEAGKVNEQFF
TGCAGCGTTGAAGAGGCAGGGAAGGTCAATGAGCAGTTCTTC
>TRBJ2-3|TRBV6-1|TRBD2|.
CASSRLAGGPDTQYF
TGTGCCAGCAGCCGACTAGCGGGAGGGCCAGATACGCAGTATTTT
>TRBJ2-1|TRBV27|.|.
CASKRSTTPYNEQFF
TGTGCCAGCAAGCGTTCTACAACCCCGTACAATGAGCAGTTCTTC